This T cell receptor beta chain was recorded in a study of T-cell memory formation after mild COVID-19. The CDR3 totals 14 residues. In germline, CDR1 is SGHRS, CDR2 YFSETQ. The V gene lost 1 base and the J gene lost 7 bases, with 11 bases spanning the gap. TCRdb re-derived calls from the 5' RACE reads in MiXCR, one entry per CDR3 protein. The sample has over 500,000 distinct CDR3 sequences, 15% to 20% seen once; the top ten hold about 8.1%. This clonotype was counted between two and nine times. The antigen is unknown. Study-wide results and limits: Clones shrinking between day 15 and 85 showed a balanced CD4/CD8 split, and those that grew later tilted toward CD4+. Memory sampled before infection contained some responding clones, suggesting cross-reactive memory joined.

The source is an adult woman who had mild COVID-19 (a few samples of this study predate the infection). Cell type and time point are not known. The sample comprised PBMCs or a T cell subset sorted from them (not recorded which). The rearrangement links TRBV5-1 to TRBJ1-4; D may be TRBD1 (5 bases). This CDR3 is CASSLQGWGEKLFF. The CDR3 DNA reads as TGCGCCAGCAGCTTGCAGGGCTGGGGTGAAAAACTGTTTTTT.